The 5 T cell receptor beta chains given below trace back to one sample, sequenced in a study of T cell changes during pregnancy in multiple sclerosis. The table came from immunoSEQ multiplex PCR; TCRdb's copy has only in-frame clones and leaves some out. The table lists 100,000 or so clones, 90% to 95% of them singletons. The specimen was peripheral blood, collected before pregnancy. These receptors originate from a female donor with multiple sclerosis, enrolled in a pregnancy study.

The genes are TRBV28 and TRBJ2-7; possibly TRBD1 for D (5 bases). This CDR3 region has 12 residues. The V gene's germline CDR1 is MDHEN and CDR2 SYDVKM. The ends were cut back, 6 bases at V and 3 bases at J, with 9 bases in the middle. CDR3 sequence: CASSLTDYEQYF. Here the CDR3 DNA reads TGTGCCAGCAGCCTGACAGACTACGAGCAGTACTTC.

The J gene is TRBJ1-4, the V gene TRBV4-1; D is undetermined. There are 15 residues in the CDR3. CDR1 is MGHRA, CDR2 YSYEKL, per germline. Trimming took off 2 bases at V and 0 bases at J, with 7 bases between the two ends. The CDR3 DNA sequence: TGCGCCAGCAGCCAAACTAGTCCAACTAATGAAAAACTGTTTTTT. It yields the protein CASSQTSPTNEKLFF.

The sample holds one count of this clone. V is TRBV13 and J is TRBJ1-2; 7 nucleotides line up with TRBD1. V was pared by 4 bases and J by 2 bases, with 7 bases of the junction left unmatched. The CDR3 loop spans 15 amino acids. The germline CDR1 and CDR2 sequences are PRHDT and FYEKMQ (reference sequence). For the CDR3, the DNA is TGTGCCAGCAGCTCGCGACAGGGCGCCAACTATGGCTACACCTTC. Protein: CASSSRQGANYGYTF.

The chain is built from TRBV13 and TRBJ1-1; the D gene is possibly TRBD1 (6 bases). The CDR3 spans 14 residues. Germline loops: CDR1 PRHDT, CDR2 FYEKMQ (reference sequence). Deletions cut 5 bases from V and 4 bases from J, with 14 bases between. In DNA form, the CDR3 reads TGTGCCAGCAGCGTCAGGGGTCCGGGCACTGAAGCTTTCTTT. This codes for CASSVRGPGTEAFF.

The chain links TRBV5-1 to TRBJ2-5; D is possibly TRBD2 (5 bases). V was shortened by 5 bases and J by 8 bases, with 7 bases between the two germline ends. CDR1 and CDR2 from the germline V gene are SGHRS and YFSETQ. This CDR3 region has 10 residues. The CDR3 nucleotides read TGCGCCAGCAGGGGAGAAACCCAGTACTTC. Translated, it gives CASRGETQYF.